What follows are 23 T cell receptor beta chains derived from one specimen sequenced in a study of cytomegalovirus exposure and HLA in healthy donors. PCR amplification relied on 60 Vbeta primers (plus 13 Jbeta primers). Clones were sequenced by immunoSEQ multiplex PCR, and TCRdb holds only the in-frame ones, with some missing. This table holds roughly 130,000 clones, 66% found once. The sequencing sample was made of PBMCs. The source of these receptors is a man between 18 and 35 years old in good health and CMV-seronegative.

The gene calls are TRBV6-1 and TRBJ1-4; a weak D match, TRBD1 (6 bases). Germline-derived CDR1 and CDR2 are MNHNS and SASEGT. V was pared by 5 bases and J by 3 bases, with 13 bases between. The CDR3 has 15 amino acids. The CDR3 spells CASSQNRVANEKLFF. DNA of the CDR3: TGTGCCAGCAGTCAAAACAGGGTAGCTAATGAAAAACTGTTTTTT.

The chain has TRBV6-5 and TRBJ1-1, with 8 bases that match TRBD1. Germline V gives CDR1 MNHEY, CDR2 SVGAGI. This CDR3 comprises 15 residues. V lost 6 bases, J lost 0 bases, and 6 bases stayed unmatched. CDR3 in DNA: TGTGCCAGCAGGCGACAGACAGGGGTGAACACTGAAGCTTTCTTT. Translation gives CASRRQTGVNTEAFF.

The chain employs TRBV19 and TRBJ1-2; D possibly corresponds to TRBD1 (5 bases). Germline CDR1 reads LNHDA; CDR2 reads SQIVND (reference sequence). There are 12 residues in the CDR3. V was pared by 7 bases and J by 8 bases, with 14 bases between. Here the CDR3 reads CASTIRGSGYTF. As DNA, the CDR3 is TGTGCCAGTACCATACGGGGGAGCGGCTACACCTTC. The full variable domain, completed using reference TRBV19 and TRBJ1-2, is DGGITQSPKYLFRKEGQNVTLSCEQNLNHDAMYWYRQDPGQGLRLIYYSQIVNDFQKGDIAEGYSVSREKKESFPLTVTSAQKNPTAFYLCASTIRGSGYTFGSGTRLTVV.

This clone occurred a few times. The rearrangement uses TRBV10-1 and TRBJ2-7; 8 bases match TRBD1. The germline V gene has CDR1 WNHNN and CDR2 SYGVQD (reference sequence). The ends lost 0 bases at V and 3 bases at J; junction bases unmatched: 4. This CDR3 is built from 15 residues. CDR3: CASSESGTGIYEQYF. The CDR3 DNA follows: TGCGCCAGCAGTGAGTCCGGGACAGGTATCTACGAGCAGTACTTC.

Here the CDR3 DNA reads TGTGCCAGCAGTTCTCCCAGGATGAACACTGAAGCTTTCTTT. Amino acid sequence: CASSSPRMNTEAFF. The rearrangement uses TRBV27 and TRBJ1-1; D not resolved. The V gene lost 4 bases and the J gene lost 0 bases, with 9 bases spanning the gap. CDR3 length equals 14 residues. Germline CDR1 MNHEY, CDR2 SMNVEV (reference sequence).

The chain joins TRBV30 to TRBJ1-2; D uncertain. The V end was cut by 2 bases, the J end by 7 bases, with 11 bases between. Looked up from germline, CDR1 is GTSNPN and CDR2 is SVGIG (reference sequence). The CDR3 has 12 residues. The CDR3, as DNA: TGTGCCTGGAGTAACCCTCCCGGTGGCTACACCTTC. Amino acids: CAWSNPPGGYTF.

This rearrangement joins TRBV5-4 to TRBJ1-1; the match to TRBD1 covers 7 bases. CDR3 size: 13 residues. Germline assignment: CDR1 SGHNT and CDR2 YYREEE (reference sequence). J gave up 8 bases and V 4 bases, and 8 bases lay outside the gene matches. The DNA of the CDR3 is TGTGCCAGCAGCCACAGGGACAGCCCGGAAGCTTTCTTT. Amino acids: CASSHRDSPEAFF.

This clone appeared a few times. CDR3 DNA sequence: TGTGCCACCAGCAGTTTGGGACTAGCATTCTACAATGAGCAGTTCTTC. This codes for CATSSLGLAFYNEQFF. V gene TRBV15 combines with J gene TRBJ2-1, with TRBD2 matching over 9 bases. This CDR3 contains 16 residues. Germline V gene sequence: CDR1 LNHNV, CDR2 YYDKDF (reference sequence). The V segment lost 3 bases and the J segment 3 bases; nucleotides outside the gene matches: 6.

The count of this clone is one. This chain links TRBV6-6 with TRBJ2-5, with D possibly being TRBD1 (6 bases). Trimming removed 4 bases at V and 4 bases at J, with 10 bases between. The CDR3 loop spans 13 amino acids. CDR1 is MNHNY and CDR2 is SVGAGI in the germline V gene (reference sequence). CDR3 residues: CASSWGPGETQYF. CDR3 coding DNA: TGTGCCAGCAGTTGGGGGCCAGGAGAGACCCAGTACTTC.

V usage is TRBV11-2 and J usage is TRBJ1-5, with D possibly TRBD1 on 6 matching bases. CDR1 and CDR2 (germline): SGHAT, FQNNGV. The CDR3 contains 17 residues. V lost 5 bases to trimming and J lost 6 bases, with 23 bases between them. The CDR3 DNA is TGTGCCAGCAGCCCCTCGGGTATGGGAAGGGGGGGTCAGCCCCAGCATTTT. Translating gives CASSPSGMGRGGQPQHF.

The chain combines TRBV19 with TRBJ1-1; no reliable D call. With 3 bases removed from V and 2 bases from J, the gap between germline ends came to 7 bases. This CDR3 has 13 residues. Germline-derived CDR1 and CDR2 are LNHDA and SQIVND (reference sequence). The CDR3 region has the DNA TGTGCCAGTAGTATTGTAGTAAACACTGAAGCTTTCTTT. Encoded protein: CASSIVVNTEAFF.

The rearrangement links TRBV19 to TRBJ1-1, with no clear D. This CDR3 is built from 14 residues. The germline CDR1 and CDR2 sequences are LNHDA and SQIVND (reference sequence). Trimming pared 1 base from V and 1 base from J, leaving 7 bases between. The DNA for the CDR3 is TGTGCCAGTAGTATAGGCGGCGGGAACACTGAAGCTTTCTTT. Translated, it gives CASSIGGGNTEAFF. The full variable domain, completed using reference TRBV19 and TRBJ1-1, is DGGITQSPKYLFRKEGQNVTLSCEQNLNHDAMYWYRQDPGQGLRLIYYSQIVNDFQKGDIAEGYSVSREKKESFPLTVTSAQKNPTAFYLCASSIGGGNTEAFFGQGTRLTVV.

This clone was observed a few times. J is TRBJ2-5 and V is TRBV5-1; no reliable D call. Trimming cost V 0 bases and J 5 bases, with 5 bases left between them. Germline CDR1 SGHRS, CDR2 YFSETQ. The CDR3 covers 12 residues. CDR3 amino acids: CASSLGRETQYF. The CDR3 nucleotides are TGCGCCAGCAGCTTGGGGCGGGAGACCCAGTACTTC.

V and J are TRBV5-3 and TRBJ2-1; 12 nucleotides align to TRBD2. TRBV5-3 is labeled an ORF, and its function is uncertain. The CDR3 consists of 16 residues. V was pared by 5 bases and J by 10 bases, with 13 bases of the junction left unmatched. The chain's CDR3 is CARRRGLAGLRGEQFF. The CDR3 coding sequence is TGTGCCAGAAGAAGGGGACTAGCGGGCCTTAGGGGGGAGCAGTTCTTC.

This chain connects TRBV27 to TRBJ2-7; the D is unclear. The ends were cut back, 7 bases at V and 3 bases at J, with 4 bases in the middle. This CDR3 region has 10 residues. Germline-derived CDR1 and CDR2 are MNHEY and SMNVEV (reference sequence). DNA for the CDR3: TGTGCCAGCACCCACTACGAGCAGTACTTC. Its protein is CASTHYEQYF.

V gene TRBV28 combines with J gene TRBJ2-7, with 7 bases fitting TRBD1. The CDR3 runs 12 residues. Per germline, CDR1 MDHEN and CDR2 SYDVKM. V lost 6 bases, J lost 4 bases, and 3 bases stayed unmatched. CDR3: CASRAGGYEQYF. The CDR3 coding sequence is TGTGCCAGCAGGGCAGGGGGTTACGAGCAGTACTTC.

The rearrangement links TRBV4-3 to TRBJ1-1; D is unclear. V was pared by 4 bases and J by 6 bases, with 12 bases between. In germline, CDR1 is LGHNA, CDR2 YSLEER. The CDR3 extends over 13 amino acids. The CDR3 region has the DNA TGCGCCAGCAGCCCTTCCACTAACGCTGAAGCTTTCTTT. Its protein is CASSPSTNAEAFF.

The chain recombines TRBV5-1 with TRBJ1-4, with TRBD1 identical over 7 bases. V lost 2 bases, J lost 8 bases, and 12 bases stayed unmatched. Germline assignment: CDR1 SGHRS and CDR2 YFSETQ. CDR3 size: 16 residues. CDR3 loop: CASSFAGQPKVEKLFF. In DNA form, the CDR3 reads TGCGCCAGCAGCTTTGCGGGACAGCCCAAGGTAGAAAAACTGTTTTTT.

This clone was observed a handful of times. This chain links TRBV5-4 with TRBJ1-1; a weak D match, TRBD1 (6 bases). V was cut by 0 bases and J by 3 bases, with 6 bases left in between. This CDR3 is 13 amino acids long. From germline, CDR1 is SGHNT and CDR2 YYREEE (reference sequence). Here the CDR3 reads CASSLDRDTEAFF. CDR3 in DNA: TGTGCCAGCAGCTTGGACAGGGACACTGAAGCTTTCTTT. The full variable domain, rest sourced from reference TRBV5-4 and TRBJ1-1, is ETGVTQSPTHLIKTRGQQVTLRCSSQSGHNTVSWYQQALGQGPQFIFQYYREEENGRGNFPPRFSGLQFPNYSSELNVNALELDDSALYLCASSLDRDTEAFFGQGTRLTVV.

The V gene is TRBV7-2, the J gene TRBJ1-1; 7 positions agree with TRBD1. With V trimmed by 5 bases and J by 3 bases, 12 bases remained unmatched. This CDR3 is 16 amino acids long. The germline V gene encodes CDR1 SGHTA and CDR2 FQGNSA. CDR3 nucleotides: TGTGCCAGCAGCCGAATTTTAGGGGGCCGGGACACTGAAGCTTTCTTT. It encodes CASSRILGGRDTEAFF.

There are a few counts of this clone. The V gene is TRBV7-9, the J gene TRBJ2-7; TRBD2 matches 7 bases. V was clipped by 5 bases and J by 3 bases; unmatched bases: 7. The CDR3 is made up of 14 amino acids. CDR1 is SEHNR, CDR2 FQNEAQ, per germline (reference sequence). The CDR3 is CASSEGPGGYEQYF. Here the CDR3 DNA reads TGTGCCAGCAGCGAGGGACCGGGGGGCTACGAGCAGTACTTC.

V and J are TRBV18 and TRBJ1-1; 7 bases fit TRBD1. Germline trimming cut 2 bases from V and 8 bases from J; bases unmatched to any gene: 5. The germline V gene has CDR1 KGHSH and CDR2 LQKENI. The CDR3 has 13 residues. DNA of the CDR3: TGTGCCAGCTCACCAAATCGGGACAGCGAAGCTTTCTTT. As protein: CASSPNRDSEAFF.

The V gene is TRBV14, the J gene TRBJ2-7, with 7 bases aligning to TRBD1. The CDR3 totals 17 residues. Germline CDR1 and CDR2: SGHDN and FVKESK. V lost 2 bases, J lost 0 bases, and 10 bases stayed unmatched. CDR3 region: CASSQLRLRDSSYEQYF. In DNA, the CDR3 is TGTGCCAGCAGCCAACTGAGACTTCGGGACAGCTCCTACGAGCAGTACTTC.